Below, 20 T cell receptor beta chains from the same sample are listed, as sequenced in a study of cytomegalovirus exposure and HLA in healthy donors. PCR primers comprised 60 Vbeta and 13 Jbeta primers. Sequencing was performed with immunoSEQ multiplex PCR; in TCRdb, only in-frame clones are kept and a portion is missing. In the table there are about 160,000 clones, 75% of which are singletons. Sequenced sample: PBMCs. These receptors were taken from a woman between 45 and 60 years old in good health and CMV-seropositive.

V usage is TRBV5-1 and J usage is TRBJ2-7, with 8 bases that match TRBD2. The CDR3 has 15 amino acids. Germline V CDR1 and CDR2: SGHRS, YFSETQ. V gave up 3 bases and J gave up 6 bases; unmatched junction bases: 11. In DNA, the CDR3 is TGCGCCAGCAGCTCCCCGGGACTAGGTGGAGGCGAGCAGTACTTC. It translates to CASSSPGLGGGEQYF.

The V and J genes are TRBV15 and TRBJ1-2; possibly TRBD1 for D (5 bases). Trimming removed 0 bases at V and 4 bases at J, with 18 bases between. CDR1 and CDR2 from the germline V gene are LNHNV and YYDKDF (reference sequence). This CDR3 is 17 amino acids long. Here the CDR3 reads CATSRDSVKGSGYGYTF. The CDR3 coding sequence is TGTGCCACCAGCAGAGATTCGGTGAAGGGGTCCGGCTATGGCTACACCTTC.

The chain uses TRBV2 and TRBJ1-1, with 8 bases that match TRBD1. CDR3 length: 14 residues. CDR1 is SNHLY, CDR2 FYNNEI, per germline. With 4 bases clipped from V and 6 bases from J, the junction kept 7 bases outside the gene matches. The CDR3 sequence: CASSARTGRAEAFF. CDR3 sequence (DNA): TGTGCCAGCAGTGCGAGGACAGGGAGGGCTGAAGCTTTCTTT. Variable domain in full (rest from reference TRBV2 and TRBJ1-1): EPEVTQTPSHQVTQMGQEVILRCVPISNHLYFYWYRQILGQKVEFLVSFYNNEISEKSEIFDDQFSVERPDGSNFTLKIRSTKLEDSAMYFCASSARTGRAEAFFGQGTRLTVV.

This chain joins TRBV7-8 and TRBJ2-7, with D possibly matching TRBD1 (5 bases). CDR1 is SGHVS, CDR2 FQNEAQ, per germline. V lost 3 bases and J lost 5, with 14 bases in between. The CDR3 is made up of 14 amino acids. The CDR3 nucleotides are TGTGCCAGCAGCTTGGGGAAGGGGTACGACGAGCAGTACTTC. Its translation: CASSLGKGYDEQYF.

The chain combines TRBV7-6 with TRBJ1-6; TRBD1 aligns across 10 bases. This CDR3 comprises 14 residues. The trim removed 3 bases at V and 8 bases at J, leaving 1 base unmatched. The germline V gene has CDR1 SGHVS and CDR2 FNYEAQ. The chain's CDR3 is CASSFGQGDSPLHF. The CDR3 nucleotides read TGTGCCAGCAGCTTCGGACAGGGGGATTCACCCCTCCACTTT.

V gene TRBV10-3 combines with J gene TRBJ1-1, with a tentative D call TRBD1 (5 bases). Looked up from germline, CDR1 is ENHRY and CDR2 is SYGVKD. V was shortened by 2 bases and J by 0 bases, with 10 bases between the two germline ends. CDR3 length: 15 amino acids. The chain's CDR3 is CAISELPGLNTEAFF. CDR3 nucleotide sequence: TGTGCCATCAGTGAGCTGCCAGGGTTGAACACTGAAGCTTTCTTT.

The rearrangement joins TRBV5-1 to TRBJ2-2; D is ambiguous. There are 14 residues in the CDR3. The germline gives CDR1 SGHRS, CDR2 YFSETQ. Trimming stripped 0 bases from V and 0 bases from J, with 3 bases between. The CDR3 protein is CASSLAANTGELFF. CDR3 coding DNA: TGCGCCAGCAGCTTGGCCGCGAACACCGGGGAGCTGTTTTTT.

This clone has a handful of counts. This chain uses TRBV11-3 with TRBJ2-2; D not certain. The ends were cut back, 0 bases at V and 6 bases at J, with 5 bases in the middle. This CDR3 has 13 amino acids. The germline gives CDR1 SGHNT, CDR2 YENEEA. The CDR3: CASSLDRAGELFF. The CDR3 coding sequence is TGTGCCAGCAGCTTAGATCGGGCCGGGGAGCTGTTTTTT.

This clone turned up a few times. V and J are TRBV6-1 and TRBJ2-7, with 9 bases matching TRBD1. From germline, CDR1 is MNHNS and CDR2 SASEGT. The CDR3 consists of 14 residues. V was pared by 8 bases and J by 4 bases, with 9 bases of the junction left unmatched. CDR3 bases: TGTGCCAGCGACGAGACAGGGGGAGCTTACGAGCAGTACTTC. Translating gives CASDETGGAYEQYF.

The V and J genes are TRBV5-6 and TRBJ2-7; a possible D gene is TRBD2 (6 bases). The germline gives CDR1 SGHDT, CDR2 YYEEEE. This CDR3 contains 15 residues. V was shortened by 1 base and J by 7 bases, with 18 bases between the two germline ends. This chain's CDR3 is CASSLRRDGGREQYF. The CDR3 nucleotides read TGTGCCAGCAGCTTGCGGCGGGACGGTGGTCGGGAGCAGTACTTC.

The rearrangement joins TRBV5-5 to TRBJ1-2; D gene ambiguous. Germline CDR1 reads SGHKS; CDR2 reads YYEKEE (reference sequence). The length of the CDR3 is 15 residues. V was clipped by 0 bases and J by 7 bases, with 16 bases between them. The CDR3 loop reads CASSLEARPAGGYTF. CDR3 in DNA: TGTGCCAGCAGCTTGGAGGCCAGGCCAGCGGGTGGCTACACCTTC.

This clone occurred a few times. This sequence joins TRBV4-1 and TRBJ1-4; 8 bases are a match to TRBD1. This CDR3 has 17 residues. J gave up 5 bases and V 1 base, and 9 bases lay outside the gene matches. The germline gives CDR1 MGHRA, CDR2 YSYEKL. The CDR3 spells CASSQGPGGWANEKLFF. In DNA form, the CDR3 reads TGCGCCAGCAGCCAAGGGCCAGGGGGCTGGGCGAATGAAAAACTGTTTTTT.

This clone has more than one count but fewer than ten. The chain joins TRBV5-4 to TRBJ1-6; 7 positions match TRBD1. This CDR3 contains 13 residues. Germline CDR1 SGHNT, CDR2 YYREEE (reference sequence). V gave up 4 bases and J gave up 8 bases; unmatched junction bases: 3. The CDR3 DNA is TGTGCCAGCAGCCTAGGGACAGATTCACCCCTCCACTTT. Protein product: CASSLGTDSPLHF.

This CDR3 is CASSSGPEGAPDTQYF. CDR3 DNA sequence: TGCGCCAGCAGCTCGGGCCCCGAGGGGGCTCCAGATACGCAGTATTTT. The gene calls are TRBV5-1 and TRBJ2-3, with 7 bases lining up with TRBD1. CDR1 is SGHRS and CDR2 is YFSETQ in the germline V gene. The CDR3 spans 16 residues. V lost 3 bases to trimming and J lost 4 bases; unmatched junction nucleotides: 11.

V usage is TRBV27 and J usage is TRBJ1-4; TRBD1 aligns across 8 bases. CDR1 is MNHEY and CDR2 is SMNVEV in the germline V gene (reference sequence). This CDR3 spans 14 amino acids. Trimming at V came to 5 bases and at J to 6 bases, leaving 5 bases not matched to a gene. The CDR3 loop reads CASSPTGGYEKLFF. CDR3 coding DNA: TGTGCCAGCAGTCCTACAGGGGGTTATGAAAAACTGTTTTTT.

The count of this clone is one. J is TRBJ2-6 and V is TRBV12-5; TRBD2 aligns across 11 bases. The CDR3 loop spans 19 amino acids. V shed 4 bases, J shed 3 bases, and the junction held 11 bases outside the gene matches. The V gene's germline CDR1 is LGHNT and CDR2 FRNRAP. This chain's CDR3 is CASGSYLAGGQFGANVLTF. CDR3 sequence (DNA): TGTGCTAGTGGTTCGTATTTAGCGGGGGGGCAATTTGGGGCCAACGTCCTGACTTTC.

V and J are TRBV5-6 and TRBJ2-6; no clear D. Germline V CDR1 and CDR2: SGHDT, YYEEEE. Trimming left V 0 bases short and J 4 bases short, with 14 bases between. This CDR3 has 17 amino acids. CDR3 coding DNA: TGTGCCAGCAGCTTGGTAAATCTGGGTAGCGGGGCCAACGTCCTGACTTTC. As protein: CASSLVNLGSGANVLTF.

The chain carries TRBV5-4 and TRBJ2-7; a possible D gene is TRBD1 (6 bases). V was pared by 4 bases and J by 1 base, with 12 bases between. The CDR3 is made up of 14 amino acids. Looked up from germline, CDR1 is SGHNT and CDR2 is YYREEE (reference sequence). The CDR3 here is CASSPFTGSYEQYF. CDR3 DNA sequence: TGTGCCAGCAGCCCTTTTACAGGGTCCTACGAGCAGTACTTC.

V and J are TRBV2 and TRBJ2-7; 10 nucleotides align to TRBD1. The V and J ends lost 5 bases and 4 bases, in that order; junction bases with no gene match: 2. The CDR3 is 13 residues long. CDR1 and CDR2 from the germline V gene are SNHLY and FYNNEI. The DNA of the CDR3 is TGTGCCAGCAGTTGGGACAGGGGTTACGAGCAGTACTTC. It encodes CASSWDRGYEQYF.

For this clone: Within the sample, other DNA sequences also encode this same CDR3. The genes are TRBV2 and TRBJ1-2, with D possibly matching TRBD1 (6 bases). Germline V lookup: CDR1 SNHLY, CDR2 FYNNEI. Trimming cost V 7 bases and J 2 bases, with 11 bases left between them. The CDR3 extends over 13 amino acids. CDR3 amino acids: CASTSDRNYGYTF. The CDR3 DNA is TGTGCCAGCACCTCGGACAGAAACTATGGCTACACCTTC. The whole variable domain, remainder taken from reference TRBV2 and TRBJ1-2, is EPEVTQTPSHQVTQMGQEVILRCVPISNHLYFYWYRQILGQKVEFLVSFYNNEISEKSEIFDDQFSVERPDGSNFTLKIRSTKLEDSAMYFCASTSDRNYGYTFGSGTRLTVV.